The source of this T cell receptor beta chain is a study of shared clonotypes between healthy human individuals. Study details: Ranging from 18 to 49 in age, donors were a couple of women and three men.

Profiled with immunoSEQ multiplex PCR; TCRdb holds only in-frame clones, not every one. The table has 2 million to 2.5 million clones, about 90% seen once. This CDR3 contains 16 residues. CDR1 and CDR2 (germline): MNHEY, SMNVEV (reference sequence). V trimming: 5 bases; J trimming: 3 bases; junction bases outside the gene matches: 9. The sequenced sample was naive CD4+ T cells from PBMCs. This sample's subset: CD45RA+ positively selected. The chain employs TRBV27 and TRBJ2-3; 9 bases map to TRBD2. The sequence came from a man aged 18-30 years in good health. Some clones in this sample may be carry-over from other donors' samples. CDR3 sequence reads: CASSLGTSWGTDTQYF. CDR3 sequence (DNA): TGTGCCAGCAGTCTAGGGACTAGCTGGGGGACAGATACGCAGTATTTT.